The next 20 T cell receptor beta chains were all read from a single sample in a study of blood T cell repertoires in COVID-19. Here immunoSEQ multiplex PCR was the method, and the copy in TCRdb shows in-frame clones only, minus some. The data contain roughly 160,000 clones, approximately 86% of them singletons. The sample was peripheral blood. The receptors were sampled from a woman older than 75 with COVID-19, enrolled during active disease.

The chain carries TRBV7-2 and TRBJ2-2; no clear D. Per germline, CDR1 SGHTA and CDR2 FQGNSA. The CDR3 covers 13 residues. Trimming cost V 1 base and J 6 bases, with 6 bases left between them. CDR3 sequence reads: CASSLGVAGELFF. CDR3 nucleotides: TGTGCCAGCAGCTTAGGAGTTGCCGGGGAGCTGTTTTTT.

V usage is TRBV3-1 (or the pseudogene TRBV3-2) and J usage is TRBJ1-2; the match to TRBD1 covers 9 bases. V was clipped by 1 base and J by 4 bases; unmatched bases: 1. In germline, CDR1 is LGHDT, CDR2 YNNKEL (reference sequence). The CDR3 is 14 residues long. CDR3 sequence: CASSQATGGYGYTF. CDR3 DNA: TGTGCCAGCAGCCAAGCGACAGGGGGCTATGGCTACACCTTC.

This sequence joins TRBV20-1 and TRBJ1-1, with 7 bases matching TRBD1. The germline V gene encodes CDR1 DFQATT and CDR2 SNEGSKA (reference sequence). This CDR3 is 13 amino acids long. After removal of 3 bases from V and 3 bases from J, the junction contained 4 bases not matched to a gene. CDR3 sequence reads: CSASEGAYTEAFF. CDR3 coding DNA: TGCAGTGCTAGTGAGGGGGCGTACACTGAAGCTTTCTTT.

The chain is built from TRBV27 and TRBJ1-1; 10 positions match TRBD1. The CDR3 is made up of 13 amino acids. The germline CDR1 and CDR2 sequences are MNHEY and SMNVEV (reference sequence). V lost 3 bases, J lost 11 bases, and 6 bases stayed unmatched. The CDR3, as DNA: TGTGCCAGCAGTTTGGCGGGACAGGGGCGGGCTTTCTTT. Translating it yields CASSLAGQGRAFF.

The chain carries TRBV7-9 and TRBJ2-7, with 12 nucleotides matching TRBD2. In germline, CDR1 is SEHNR, CDR2 FQNEAQ (reference sequence). The CDR3 loop spans 17 amino acids. V trimming: 0 bases; J trimming: 2 bases; junction bases outside the gene matches: 5. CDR3: CASSLASTSGSPYEQYF. DNA for the CDR3: TGTGCCAGCAGCTTAGCGTCGACTAGCGGGAGCCCCTACGAGCAGTACTTC. The full variable domain, its missing parts supplied by reference TRBV7-9 and TRBJ2-7, is DTGVSQNPRHKITKRGQNVTFRCDPISEHNRLYWYRQTLGQGPEFLTYFQNEAQLEKSRLLSDRFSAERPKGSFSTLEIQRTEQGDSAMYLCASSLASTSGSPYEQYFGPGTRLTVT.

CDR3 DNA sequence: TGCGCCAGCAGCCCCGGACAGGGAAGAGATACGCAGTATTTT. It yields the protein CASSPGQGRDTQYF. The chain recombines TRBV5-1 with TRBJ2-3, with 8 positions matching TRBD1. Germline V gives CDR1 SGHRS, CDR2 YFSETQ. After removal of 4 bases from V and 5 bases from J, the junction contained 6 bases not matched to a gene. This CDR3 is 14 amino acids long.

The J gene is TRBJ1-3, the V gene TRBV4-3; tentatively, D is TRBD1 (5 bases). CDR3 length: 16 amino acids. Germline V gene data show CDR1 as LGHNA and CDR2 as YSLEER. Trimming left V 2 bases short and J 3 bases short, with 14 bases between. The CDR3 reads CASSQKPPGGGNTIYF. The CDR3 region has the DNA TGCGCCAGCAGCCAAAAGCCCCCGGGGGGTGGAAACACCATATATTTT.

This clone is a singleton in its sample. CDR3 amino acids: CASSTRYADTQYF. CDR3 DNA sequence: TGTGCCAGCAGCACCAGATACGCAGATACGCAGTATTTT. V and J are TRBV7-3 and TRBJ2-3; D not certain. The germline V and J ends were trimmed by 5 bases and 4 bases, with 10 bases remaining between them. The CDR3 has 13 amino acids. Germline CDR1 is SGHTA and CDR2 is FQGTGA. Full variable domain (missing parts from reference TRBV7-3 and TRBJ2-3): GAGVSQTPSNKVTEKGKYVELRCDPISGHTALYWYRQSLGQGPEFLIYFQGTGAADDSGLPNDRFFAVRPEGSVSTLKIQRTERGDSAVYLCASSTRYADTQYFGPGTRLTVL.

CDR3 coding DNA: TGTGCTAGTGGTTCCGGGAACACTGAAGCTTTCTTT. Encoded protein: CASGSGNTEAFF. The gene calls are TRBV12-5 and TRBJ1-1, with D hard to call. Deletions cut 4 bases from V and 1 base from J, with 4 bases between. Germline V lookup: CDR1 LGHNT, CDR2 FRNRAP. This CDR3 region has 12 residues.

The chain joins TRBV5-4 to TRBJ2-2; D perhaps matches TRBD2 (5 bases). Germline loops: CDR1 SGHNT, CDR2 YYREEE (reference sequence). The CDR3 has 14 residues. V was clipped by 0 bases and J by 7 bases, with 10 bases between them. The CDR3 DNA reads as TGTGCCAGCAGCTTGGGTGGTGGAGGCGGGGAGCTGTTTTTT. This encodes CASSLGGGGGELFF.

The J gene is TRBJ2-5, the V gene TRBV3-1 (or the pseudogene TRBV3-2), with 7 positions matching TRBD1. With 0 bases clipped from V and 5 bases from J, the junction kept 6 bases outside the gene matches. There are 15 residues in the CDR3. Per the germline V gene, CDR1 is LGHDT and CDR2 is YNNKEL (reference sequence). CDR3 bases: TGTGCCAGCAGCCAAGAAAGGCAGGGGGTTGAGACCCAGTACTTC. This codes for CASSQERQGVETQYF.

This clone turned up a few times. The chain links TRBV4-2 to TRBJ2-3; D perhaps matches TRBD2 (7 bases). The CDR3 loop spans 15 amino acids. Germline assignment: CDR1 LGHNA and CDR2 YNFKEQ. V dropped 1 base and J dropped 5 bases, with 13 bases sitting between them. The CDR3, as DNA: TGTGCCAGCAGCCAAGCGGAGCGGGGACAAGATACGCAGTATTTT. Translating gives CASSQAERGQDTQYF.

The V and J genes are TRBV7-2 and TRBJ1-5, with 9 bases aligning to TRBD1. Germline V CDR1 and CDR2: SGHTA, FQGNSA. V shed 3 bases and J 4 bases; nucleotides not matched to a gene: 4. This CDR3 comprises 15 residues. CDR3 DNA sequence: TGTGCCAGCAGCTTTATTGGGACAGGGAATCAGCCCCAGCATTTT. It is translated as CASSFIGTGNQPQHF.

This sequence joins TRBV4-2 and TRBJ1-2; D uncertain. Germline V lookup: CDR1 LGHNA, CDR2 YNFKEQ. The CDR3 runs 13 residues. Deletions cut 1 base from V and 8 bases from J, with 11 bases between. In DNA form, the CDR3 reads TGTGCCAGCAGCCAAGGCCGGGAACGGGGCTACACCTTC. Amino acid sequence: CASSQGRERGYTF.

The rearrangement links TRBV7-9 to TRBJ2-7; 7 nucleotides line up with TRBD1. This CDR3 comprises 12 residues. Germline V lookup: CDR1 SEHNR, CDR2 FQNEAQ (reference sequence). With 1 base clipped from V and 13 bases from J, the junction kept 7 bases outside the gene matches. CDR3 in DNA: TGTGCCAGCAGCTTAGACTCGGGACAGTTTTACTTC. Translating it yields CASSLDSGQFYF. Together with reference TRBV7-9 and TRBJ2-7, the CDR3 gives the full variable domain: DTGVSQNPRHKITKRGQNVTFRCDPISEHNRLYWYRQTLGQGPEFLTYFQNEAQLEKSRLLSDRFSAERPKGSFSTLEIQRTEQGDSAMYLCASSLDSGQFYFGPGTRLTVT.

This clone was picked up a small number of times. The rearrangement joins TRBV19 to TRBJ1-1; D is unresolved. Trimming left V 7 bases short and J 1 base short, with 16 bases between. Germline V gene data show CDR1 as LNHDA and CDR2 as SQIVND (reference sequence). The CDR3 contains 15 residues. The CDR3 region is CASKGGALGNTEAFF. In DNA form, the CDR3 reads TGTGCCAGTAAAGGCGGTGCCCTTGGGAACACTGAAGCTTTCTTT.

The chain uses TRBV19 and TRBJ2-1; D is unclear. Germline lookup yields CDR1 LNHDA and CDR2 SQIVND (reference sequence). The CDR3 loop spans 13 amino acids. Trimming left V 8 bases short and J 5 bases short, with 13 bases between. CDR3 in DNA: TGTGCCAGTTCCCTGGGTACAGACAATGAGCAGTTCTTC. This codes for CASSLGTDNEQFF. The full variable domain, with the rest looked up from reference TRBV19 and TRBJ2-1, is DGGITQSPKYLFRKEGQNVTLSCEQNLNHDAMYWYRQDPGQGLRLIYYSQIVNDFQKGDIAEGYSVSREKKESFPLTVTSAQKNPTAFYLCASSLGTDNEQFFGPGTRLTVL.

This rearrangement joins TRBV7-9 to TRBJ2-7; D remains ambiguous. The CDR3 sequence is 12 residues long. Germline CDR1 is SEHNR and CDR2 is FQNEAQ (reference sequence). V lost 5 bases and J 1 base, leaving 6 bases between the germline ends. CDR3 coding DNA: TGTGCCAGCAGCCCCCTTTCCTACGAGCAGTACTTC. Translating it yields CASSPLSYEQYF.

The chain has TRBV27 and TRBJ1-1; no firm D call. Trimming stripped 3 bases from V and 0 bases from J, with 5 bases between. The CDR3 consists of 13 residues. In germline, CDR1 is MNHEY, CDR2 SMNVEV (reference sequence). The CDR3: CASSFLMNTEAFF. DNA of the CDR3: TGTGCCAGCAGTTTCCTTATGAACACTGAAGCTTTCTTT.

The V gene is TRBV2, the J gene TRBJ2-6, with TRBD1 matching over 7 bases. The CDR3 length is 15 residues. The germline CDR1 and CDR2 sequences are SNHLY and FYNNEI. V was clipped by 6 bases and J by 2 bases; unmatched bases: 4. CDR3 DNA: TGTGCCAGCAGAGCCGACAGGGCTGGGGCCAACGTCCTGACTTTC. Translation gives CASRADRAGANVLTF.